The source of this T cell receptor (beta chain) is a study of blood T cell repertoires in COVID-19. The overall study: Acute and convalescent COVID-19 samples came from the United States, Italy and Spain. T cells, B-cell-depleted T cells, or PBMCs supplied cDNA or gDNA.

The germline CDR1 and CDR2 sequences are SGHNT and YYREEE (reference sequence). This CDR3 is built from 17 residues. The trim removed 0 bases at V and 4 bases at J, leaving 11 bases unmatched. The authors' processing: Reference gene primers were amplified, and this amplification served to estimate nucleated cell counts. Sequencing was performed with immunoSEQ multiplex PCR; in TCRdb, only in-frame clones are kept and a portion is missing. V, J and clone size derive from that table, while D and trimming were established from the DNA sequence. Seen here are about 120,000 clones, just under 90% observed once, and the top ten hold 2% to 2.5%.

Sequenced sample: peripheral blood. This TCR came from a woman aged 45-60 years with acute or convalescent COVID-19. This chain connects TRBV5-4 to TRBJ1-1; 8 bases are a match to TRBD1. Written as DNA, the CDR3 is TGTGCCAGCAGCTTGGGGGGGACAGGACCGCGGCGCACTGAAGCTTTCTTT. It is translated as CASSLGGTGPRRTEAFF.